This TCR beta chain originates from a study of T cells expressing NK-cell markers. The wider study: Obtained from sorted CD3+CD56+NKG2C+, CD3+CD56+NKG2C- and CD3+CD56-NKG2C+ T cells were the TCR beta repertoires.

Looked up from germline, CDR1 is MDHEN and CDR2 is SYDVKM. The CDR3 is 19 residues long. TCRdb re-called the 5' RACE reads and catalogs CDR3 proteins one per entry, DNA excluded. The listing records about 550,000 distinct CDR3 sequences. The rearrangement joins TRBV28 to TRBJ2-1; the TRBD2 assignment by TCRdb is unverifiable without DNA. The sequenced sample consisted of blood T cells: a sorted CD56 or NKG2C T cell subset, CD4+ or CD8+ T cells, or bulk PBMC T cells (not recorded which). The origin of this receptor is a man aged 18-30 years in good health. CDR3 region: CASRSFSTQLAGFSNEQFF.